Shown below are 11 T cell receptor beta chains from a single sample sequenced in a study of shared clonotypes between healthy human individuals. Method: immunoSEQ multiplex PCR; TCRdb's copy keeps in-frame clones and lacks some. The sample carries 900,000 to 1,200,000 clones, around 78% recorded once. Material: memory CD4+ T cells from PBMCs. Indicated subset: CD45RA-negative fraction. The receptors stem from a man between 18 and 29 years old in good health. Some clones in this sample may be carry-over from other donors' samples.

This clone has only one observation. The genes are TRBV7-3 and TRBJ1-2; D possibly corresponds to TRBD1 (6 bases). Trimming shortened V by 5 bases and J by 5 bases, and 15 bases separated the two germline ends. Germline V gene sequence: CDR1 SGHTA, CDR2 FQGTGA. This CDR3 is built from 14 residues. The CDR3 DNA follows: TGTGCCAGCAGCGCCAATCGGGGGCCTTATGGCTACACCTTC. Its protein product is CASSANRGPYGYTF.

The V and J genes are TRBV28 and TRBJ1-2; a possible D gene is TRBD1 (6 bases). V was clipped by 8 bases and J by 7 bases, with 14 bases between them. This CDR3 region has 12 residues. CDR1 is MDHEN, CDR2 SYDVKM, per germline. CDR3 amino acids: CASDSRGAGYTF. The CDR3 nucleotides are TGTGCCAGCGATTCGAGGGGGGCTGGCTACACCTTC.

In this sample, this clone turned up a few times. This chain uses TRBV6-6 with TRBJ1-2; a possible D gene is TRBD1 (6 bases). V gave up 6 bases and J gave up 8 bases, with 16 bases separating them. The germline V gene has CDR1 MNHNY and CDR2 SVGAGI (reference sequence). The CDR3 extends over 13 amino acids. The CDR3, as DNA: TGTGCCAGCAGGGAGGACAGTTCCAGGGGCTACACCTTC. Translating gives CASREDSSRGYTF.

V and J are TRBV5-1 and TRBJ2-7, with 9 bases aligning to TRBD2. Trimming cost V 2 bases and J 6 bases; bases outside gene matches: 9. CDR3 length equals 15 residues. Germline CDR1 and CDR2: SGHRS and YFSETQ. The CDR3 bases are TGCGCCAGCAGCTTCCTAGCGGGATCAAGCGGCGAGCAGTACTTC. It translates to CASSFLAGSSGEQYF.

This clone was detected only once. The chain couples TRBV5-1 to TRBJ1-5; no reliable D call. In germline, CDR1 is SGHRS, CDR2 YFSETQ. The CDR3 is made up of 14 amino acids. The V and J ends lost 4 bases and 5 bases respectively, with 13 bases between them. The CDR3 is CASSLDGTDQPQHF. The CDR3, as DNA: TGCGCCAGCAGCCTGGACGGCACTGATCAGCCCCAGCATTTT.

This clone was counted once. The chain carries TRBV6-6 and TRBJ1-3; tentative D call: TRBD1 (6 bases). V lost 4 bases and J 7 bases, leaving 14 bases between the germline ends. The germline gives CDR1 MNHNY, CDR2 SVGAGI (reference sequence). The CDR3 has 14 residues. Here the CDR3 reads CASSSHDRRNTIYF. As DNA, the CDR3 is TGTGCCAGCAGTTCCCACGACAGGAGGAACACCATATATTTT.

The gene calls are TRBV7-3 and TRBJ2-6, with D maybe TRBD1 (6 bases). The CDR3 is 16 residues long. The V gene lost 6 bases and the J gene lost 2 bases, with 14 bases spanning the gap. Germline V lookup: CDR1 SGHTA, CDR2 FQGTGA. The CDR3 reads CASSAYRVAGANVLTF. The CDR3 DNA reads TGTGCCAGCAGTGCCTACAGGGTAGCTGGGGCCAACGTCCTGACTTTC.

The chain combines TRBV14 with TRBJ2-3; maybe TRBD1 (6 bases). Trimming stripped 2 bases from V and 14 bases from J, with 14 bases between. Germline CDR1 is SGHDN and CDR2 is FVKESK. The CDR3 extends over 12 amino acids. The CDR3 sequence is CASSQNTGSRYF. CDR3 nucleotide sequence: TGTGCCAGCAGCCAAAATACAGGGAGCAGGTATTTT. The full variable domain, its missing parts supplied by reference TRBV14 and TRBJ2-3, is EAGVTQFPSHSVIEKGQTVTLRCDPISGHDNLYWYRRVMGKEIKFLLHFVKESKQDESGMPNNRFLAERTGGTYSTLKVQPAELEDSGVYFCASSQNTGSRYFGPGTRLTVL.

J is TRBJ1-3 and V is TRBV6-5; D is possibly TRBD1 (6 bases). The V end lost 5 bases, the J end lost 0 bases, and 11 bases lay between the germline ends. Germline V CDR1 and CDR2: MNHEY, SVGAGI. This CDR3 spans 15 amino acids. The CDR3 sequence is CASSPTGTSGNTIYF. CDR3 bases: TGTGCCAGCAGTCCCACAGGGACCTCTGGAAACACCATATATTTT.

This chain links TRBV29-1 with TRBJ1-2, with no clear D. This CDR3 spans 14 amino acids. Germline CDR1 reads SQVTM; CDR2 reads ANQGSEA. Trimming took 0 bases from V and 1 from J, leaving 9 bases between them. This chain's CDR3 is CSVEEGVNNYGYTF. In DNA form, the CDR3 reads TGCAGCGTTGAAGAAGGTGTCAATAACTATGGCTACACCTTC.

The chain is built from TRBV29-1 and TRBJ1-5, with D tentatively TRBD1 (6 bases). The V end was cut by 6 bases, the J end by 4 bases, with 13 bases between. The CDR3 is 13 amino acids. CDR1 and CDR2 from the germline V gene are SQVTM and ANQGSEA. The CDR3 DNA reads TGCAGCGTCACGGACAGTCCTAATCAGCCCCAGCATTTT. It is translated as CSVTDSPNQPQHF.